These T cell receptor beta chains were read from a single sample in a study of T cell responses to AZD1222 COVID-19 vaccine. Libraries were prepared by immunoSEQ multiplex PCR; TCRdb keeps only in-frame clonotypes and omits some of them. The sample comprises over 100,000 clones, about nine tenths of which are singletons, and less than 9% rests with the top ten. This specimen was peripheral blood, taken on day 0 of AZD1222 vaccination. The receptors were sampled from an adult in good health. CDR3s leave out the opening cysteine and the closing phenylalanine or tryptophan.

TRBV18	TRBJ2-3	ASSPDTQY
TRBV5-1	TRBJ1-2	ASSLIQGIGYT
TRBV6-5	TRBJ2-7	ASSSPGQGLYEQY
TRBV7-9	TRBJ2-2	ASSLAGQHTGELF
TRBV5-1	TRBJ2-3	ASSWGASSGGTDTQY
TRBV18	TRBJ2-1	ASSPRRLRSSGDNEQF
TRBV27	TRBJ2-7	ASSLGLAYEQY
TRBV6-5	TRBJ1-6	ASSPGARNNSPLH
TRBV2	TRBJ1-5	ASRAGTENQPQH
TRBV6-2/TRBV6-3	TRBJ2-7	ASSPAGGEQY
TRBV7-8	TRBJ1-1	ASSGSRHLNTEAF
TRBV5-5	TRBJ2-1	ASSLVGSYNEQF
TRBV2	TRBJ2-1	ASSELGAGGPLNEQF
TRBV6-6	TRBJ1-5	ASSSGTGVSNQPQH
TRBV2	TRBJ1-4	APNSARDADVEKLF
TRBV2	TRBJ2-5	AQGSQETQY
TRBV27	TRBJ2-7	ASSLWGAEYEQY
TRBV7-3	TRBJ2-2	ASSQSAGELF
TRBV2	TRBJ2-7	ASSERHSYEQY
TRBV11-2	TRBJ2-7	ASSSIGTETYEQY
TRBV5-6	TRBJ1-5	ASSRDRGRGQPQH
TRBV6-4	TRBJ1-2	ASSGGVPSDYGYT
TRBV12-3/TRBV12-4	TRBJ2-2	ASSPINTGELF
TRBV19	TRBJ2-7	ASSTTGVEQY